Listed below are T cell receptor beta chains from one sample, sequenced in a study of CD8+CD57+ T cells in acquired aplastic anemia. A single record per CDR3 protein comes from TCRdb applying MiXCR to the reads. The data show about 180,000 distinct CDR3 sequences, 63% seen once. The sequencing input was sorted CD4+, CD8+, or CD8+CD57+ T cells (not recorded which) from PBMCs. The origin of the receptors is a human donor with aplastic anemia. Both conserved end residues are part of each CDR3. The D gene is left open where the match is weak. Clone size is not always given. Where it is, it says once, few, many or a class for expanded clones.

J gene: TRBJ1-2
D gene: NA
V gene: TRBV4-1
clone size: once
CDR3 protein: CASSQGGTNYGYTF
CDR3 DNA: TGCGCCAGCAGCCAAGGGGGGACCAACTATGGCTACACCTTC

J gene: TRBJ1-6
D gene: NA
V gene: TRBV20-1
clone size: NA
CDR3 protein: CSAKKSNSPLHF
CDR3 DNA: TGCAGTGCTAAGAAGTCTAATTCACCCCTCCACTTT

J gene: TRBJ2-3
D gene: TRBD2
V gene: TRBV20-1
clone size: once
CDR3 protein: CSAAPRGGREGSQYF
CDR3 DNA: TGCAGTGCAGCCCCCCGGGGTGGGAGGGAGGGTTCGCAGTATTTT

J gene: TRBJ2-2
D gene: NA
V gene: TRBV5-1
clone size: NA
CDR3 protein: CASSWTGSPNTGELFF
CDR3 DNA: TGCGCCAGCAGCTGGACCGGGTCCCCGAACACCGGGGAGCTGTTTTTT

J gene: TRBJ1-2
D gene: NA
V gene: TRBV4-1
clone size: many
CDR3 protein: CASSPGREGFDGYTF
CDR3 DNA: TGCGCCAGCAGCCCGGGACGGGAAGGGTTCGATGGCTACACCTTC

J gene: TRBJ1-6
D gene: NA
V gene: TRBV7-9
clone size: many
CDR3 protein: CASSPDLGDSYNSPLHF
CDR3 DNA: TGTGCCAGCAGCCCCGACCTCGGGGACTCCTATAATTCACCCCTCCACTTT

J gene: TRBJ2-3
D gene: NA
V gene: TRBV19
clone size: many
CDR3 protein: CASRSEQGTDTQYF
CDR3 DNA: TGTGCCAGTAGGTCGGAACAGGGTACGGATACGCAGTATTTT

J gene: TRBJ2-6
D gene: NA
V gene: TRBV5-8
clone size: many
CDR3 protein: CASSPTGTGANVLTF
CDR3 DNA: TGTGCCAGCAGCCCTACCGGTACTGGGGCCAACGTCCTGACTTTC

J gene: TRBJ1-1
D gene: TRBD1
V gene: TRBV29-1
clone size: NA
CDR3 protein: CSDRQGAMNTEAFF
CDR3 DNA: TGCAGCGATCGACAGGGGGCGATGAACACTGAAGCTTTCTTT

J gene: TRBJ2-7
D gene: NA
V gene: TRBV2
clone size: NA
CDR3 protein: CASRPQGRPYEQYF
CDR3 DNA: TGTGCCAGCCGGCCACAGGGACGCCCCTACGAGCAGTACTTC

J gene: TRBJ2-7
D gene: NA
V gene: TRBV12-3/TRBV12-4
clone size: NA
CDR3 protein: CASSLRPGHPGGQYF
CDR3 DNA: TGTGCCAGCAGTTTAAGGCCAGGGCACCCCGGTGGGCAGTACTTC

J gene: TRBJ1-1
D gene: NA
V gene: TRBV7-7
clone size: NA
CDR3 protein: CASSLGMATEAFF
CDR3 DNA: TGTGCTAGCAGCTTAGGGATGGCCACTGAAGCTTTCTTT

J gene: TRBJ2-3
D gene: NA
V gene: TRBV13
clone size: once
CDR3 protein: CASSEGAGSTDTQYF
CDR3 DNA: TGTGCCAGCAGTGAGGGTGCGGGGAGCACAGATACGCAGTATTTT

J gene: TRBJ2-2
D gene: NA
V gene: TRBV12-3/TRBV12-4
clone size: many
CDR3 protein: CASSLLTGATTGELFF
CDR3 DNA: TGTGCCAGCAGTTTACTGACGGGGGCCACCACCGGGGAGCTGTTTTTT

J gene: TRBJ2-3
D gene: TRBD2
V gene: TRBV10-3
clone size: NA
CDR3 protein: CAISIFGLAGGSDTQYF
CDR3 DNA: TGTGCCATCAGCATATTTGGACTAGCGGGAGGGTCAGATACGCAGTATTTT

J gene: TRBJ2-7
D gene: NA
V gene: TRBV20-1
clone size: NA
CDR3 protein: CSARAAGTDSYEQYF
CDR3 DNA: TGCAGTGCTAGAGCGGCCGGGACTGACTCCTACGAGCAGTACTTC

J gene: TRBJ1-3
D gene: TRBD1
V gene: TRBV2
clone size: NA
CDR3 protein: CASSEGTGVDTIYF
CDR3 DNA: TGTGCCAGCAGTGAGGGGACAGGGGTTGACACCATATATTTT

J gene: TRBJ2-3
D gene: NA
V gene: TRBV5-1
clone size: NA
CDR3 protein: CASSLDGADTATQYF
CDR3 DNA: TGCGCCAGCAGCTTGGACGGGGCGGACACAGCTACGCAGTATTTT

J gene: TRBJ1-2
D gene: TRBD1
V gene: TRBV6-6
clone size: NA
CDR3 protein: CASSEAGGSNYGYTF
CDR3 DNA: TGTGCCAGCAGTGAAGCAGGGGGCTCGAACTATGGCTACACCTTC

J gene: TRBJ1-5
D gene: NA
V gene: TRBV20-1
clone size: NA
CDR3 protein: CSARDQQGLRQPQHF
CDR3 DNA: TGCAGTGCTAGAGATCAACAGGGTTTACGGCAGCCCCAGCATTTT

J gene: TRBJ2-7
D gene: TRBD1
V gene: TRBV7-9
clone size: once
CDR3 protein: CASSLPKGQIVYEQYF
CDR3 DNA: TGTGCCAGCAGCCTACCAAAGGGACAGATCGTCTACGAGCAGTACTTC

J gene: TRBJ2-1
D gene: TRBD2
V gene: TRBV9
clone size: NA
CDR3 protein: CASSETSGGEQFF
CDR3 DNA: TGTGCCAGCAGCGAGACTAGCGGGGGTGAGCAGTTCTTC

J gene: TRBJ2-7
D gene: TRBD1
V gene: TRBV2
clone size: NA
CDR3 protein: CASSVTGGIYEQYF
CDR3 DNA: TGTGCCAGCAGTGTAACAGGGGGTATCTACGAGCAGTACTTC

J gene: TRBJ2-7
D gene: TRBD1
V gene: TRBV29-1
clone size: NA
CDR3 protein: CSVQTGTEGTSEQYF
CDR3 DNA: TGCAGCGTTCAAACTGGGACAGAGGGAACCTCCGAGCAGTACTTC

J gene: TRBJ2-7
D gene: NA
V gene: TRBV19
clone size: NA
CDR3 protein: CASSPRMPPYEQYF
CDR3 DNA: TGTGCCAGTAGTCCACGGATGCCCCCCTACGAGCAGTACTTC

J gene: TRBJ1-1
D gene: TRBD1
V gene: TRBV5-8
clone size: many
CDR3 protein: CASTQTGLSTEAFF
CDR3 DNA: TGTGCCAGCACCCAGACAGGGTTGAGCACTGAAGCTTTCTTT

J gene: TRBJ2-1
D gene: TRBD2
V gene: TRBV6-5
clone size: once
CDR3 protein: CASSYSPSGGANEQFF
CDR3 DNA: TGTGCCAGCAGTTACTCTCCTAGCGGGGGGGCTAATGAGCAGTTCTTC

J gene: TRBJ2-3
D gene: NA
V gene: TRBV20-1
clone size: NA
CDR3 protein: CSAEVGGTDTQYF
CDR3 DNA: TGCAGTGCCGAGGTCGGGGGCACAGATACGCAGTATTTT

J gene: TRBJ2-3
D gene: TRBD2
V gene: TRBV20-1
clone size: NA
CDR3 protein: CSARPAGGQDTQYF
CDR3 DNA: TGCAGTGCTAGGCCAGCGGGGGGGCAAGATACGCAGTATTTT

J gene: TRBJ2-3
D gene: NA
V gene: TRBV5-1
clone size: many
CDR3 protein: CASRGTDTQYF
CDR3 DNA: TGCGCCAGCAGGGGCACAGATACGCAGTATTTT

J gene: TRBJ1-6
D gene: NA
V gene: TRBV10-3
clone size: NA
CDR3 protein: CAISDGPGKGSPLHF
CDR3 DNA: TGTGCCATCAGTGATGGTCCAGGGAAGGGTTCACCCCTCCACTTT

J gene: TRBJ2-6
D gene: NA
V gene: TRBV6-1
clone size: NA
CDR3 protein: CASMESSGANVLTF
CDR3 DNA: TGTGCCAGCATGGAGTCCTCTGGGGCCAACGTCCTGACTTTC

J gene: TRBJ2-7
D gene: NA
V gene: TRBV6-1
clone size: NA
CDR3 protein: CASSVSNGFSYEQYF
CDR3 DNA: TGTGCCAGCAGTGTATCTAACGGCTTCTCCTACGAGCAGTACTTC

J gene: TRBJ2-1
D gene: NA
V gene: TRBV7-2
clone size: NA
CDR3 protein: CASSLNSLDNEQFF
CDR3 DNA: TGTGCCAGCAGCTTGAACTCCTTAGACAATGAGCAGTTCTTC

J gene: TRBJ2-5
D gene: TRBD2
V gene: TRBV5-1
clone size: NA
CDR3 protein: CASSLVLAGTGYQETQYF
CDR3 DNA: TGCGCCAGCAGCTTGGTTCTAGCGGGGACCGGGTACCAAGAGACCCAGTACTTC

J gene: TRBJ1-5
D gene: NA
V gene: TRBV2
clone size: few
CDR3 protein: CASSGLESNQPQHF
CDR3 DNA: TGTGCCAGCAGTGGGTTAGAGAGCAATCAGCCCCAGCATTTT

J gene: TRBJ2-5
D gene: NA
V gene: TRBV12-3/TRBV12-4
clone size: many
CDR3 protein: CASAPTRGSGIQETQYF
CDR3 DNA: TGTGCCAGCGCGCCGACCAGGGGAAGCGGCATCCAAGAGACCCAGTACTTC

J gene: TRBJ1-1
D gene: NA
V gene: TRBV20-1
clone size: NA
CDR3 protein: CSAREGLKLNTEAFF
CDR3 DNA: TGCAGTGCTAGAGAGGGACTGAAGCTGAACACTGAAGCTTTCTTT

J gene: TRBJ2-1
D gene: NA
V gene: TRBV24-1
clone size: NA
CDR3 protein: CATSDLRYGFEQFF
CDR3 DNA: TGTGCCACCAGTGATTTGCGGTACGGGTTTGAGCAGTTCTTC

J gene: TRBJ1-2
D gene: TRBD1
V gene: TRBV7-9
clone size: NA
CDR3 protein: CASSQSDRDSYGYTF
CDR3 DNA: TGTGCCAGCAGCCAAAGCGACAGGGACTCTTATGGCTACACCTTC

J gene: TRBJ1-5
D gene: NA
V gene: TRBV29-1
clone size: NA
CDR3 protein: CSVGGPGGNQPQHF
CDR3 DNA: TGCAGCGTTGGGGGGCCCGGGGGCAATCAGCCCCAGCATTTT

J gene: TRBJ2-7
D gene: NA
V gene: TRBV15
clone size: NA
CDR3 protein: CATSRDARAYEQYF
CDR3 DNA: TGTGCCACCAGCAGAGATGCGAGGGCCTACGAGCAGTACTTC

J gene: TRBJ1-1
D gene: NA
V gene: TRBV19
clone size: many
CDR3 protein: CASSIVFGGSTEAFF
CDR3 DNA: TGTGCCAGTAGTATAGTGTTTGGGGGGAGCACTGAAGCTTTCTTT